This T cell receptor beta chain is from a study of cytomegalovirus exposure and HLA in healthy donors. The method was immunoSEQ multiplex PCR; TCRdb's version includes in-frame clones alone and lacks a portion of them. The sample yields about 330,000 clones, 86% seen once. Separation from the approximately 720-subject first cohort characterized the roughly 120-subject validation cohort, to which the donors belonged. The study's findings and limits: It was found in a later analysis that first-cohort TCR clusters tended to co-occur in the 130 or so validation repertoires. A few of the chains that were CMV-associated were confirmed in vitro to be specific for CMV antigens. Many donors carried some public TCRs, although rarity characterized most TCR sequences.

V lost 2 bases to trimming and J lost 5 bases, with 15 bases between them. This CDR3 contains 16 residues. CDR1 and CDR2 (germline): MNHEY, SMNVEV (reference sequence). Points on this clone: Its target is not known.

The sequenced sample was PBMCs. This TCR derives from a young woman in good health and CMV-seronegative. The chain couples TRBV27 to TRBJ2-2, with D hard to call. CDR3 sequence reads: CASSLVTAVSTGELFF. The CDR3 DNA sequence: TGTGCCAGCAGTTTAGTTACAGCTGTTTCAACCGGGGAGCTGTTTTTT.